One and the same sample provided the 26 T cell receptor beta chains below, sequenced in a study of long-term antiretroviral therapy in people with HIV. Running of the v3.0 immunoSEQ assay took place at survey level. Assay: immunoSEQ multiplex PCR; the TCRdb copy retains only in-frame clones and omits some. The sample holds about 25,000 clones, approximately 90% seen once. The sample in question was unsorted PBMCs, obtained 1.9 years after starting antiretroviral therapy. The receptor set was obtained from a woman in her twenties or thirties with HIV.

The chain couples TRBV5-4 to TRBJ1-1; D gene unclear. The V gene's germline CDR1 is SGHNT and CDR2 YYREEE (reference sequence). The V end lost 5 bases, the J end lost 1 base, and 9 bases lay between the germline ends. There are 13 residues in the CDR3. CDR3 coding DNA: TGTGCCAGCAGATCCGTGGCGAACACTGAAGCTTTCTTT. Its protein product is CASRSVANTEAFF.

The rearrangement uses TRBV10-2 and TRBJ2-7; possibly TRBD2 for D (5 bases). Per germline, CDR1 WSHSY and CDR2 SAAADI. The CDR3 is 13 residues long. Trimming took off 3 bases at V and 4 bases at J, with 10 bases between the two ends. The CDR3 protein is CASSESAGYEQYF. The CDR3 DNA reads TGCGCCAGCAGTGAAAGTGCGGGTTACGAGCAGTACTTC.

The chain couples TRBV11-1 to TRBJ2-4; 7 bases fit TRBD2. CDR1 is SGHAT, CDR2 FQDESV, per germline (reference sequence). V trimming: 2 bases; J trimming: 6 bases; junction bases outside the gene matches: 1. CDR3 size: 13 residues. The CDR3 is CASSLPGGNIQYF. CDR3 in DNA: TGTGCCAGCAGCTTACCGGGAGGAAACATTCAGTACTTC.

The chain carries TRBV10-3 and TRBJ2-2; TRBD2 matches at 8 bases. The V gene end was trimmed by 6 bases and the J gene end by 5 bases; junction bases not matched to a gene: 8. The CDR3 sequence is 15 residues long. CDR1 is ENHRY and CDR2 is SYGVKD in the germline V gene. The CDR3 region has the DNA TGTGCCATCAGGGACGGGGGGGGCAATACCGGGGAGCTGTTTTTT. Translating it yields CAIRDGGGNTGELFF.

This sequence joins TRBV14 and TRBJ1-3; D is ambiguous. Germline values: CDR1 SGHDN, CDR2 FVKESK. V lost 2 bases to trimming and J lost 0 bases, with 5 bases between them. The CDR3 length is 14 residues. The CDR3: CASSQRTSGNTIYF. The DNA for the CDR3 is TGTGCCAGCAGCCAAAGAACCTCTGGAAACACCATATATTTT. Full variable domain (remainder filled in from reference TRBV14 and TRBJ1-3): EAGVTQFPSHSVIEKGQTVTLRCDPISGHDNLYWYRRVMGKEIKFLLHFVKESKQDESGMPNNRFLAERTGGTYSTLKVQPAELEDSGVYFCASSQRTSGNTIYFGEGSWLTVV.

This rearrangement joins TRBV10-3 to TRBJ2-1, with 12 bases matching TRBD2. The CDR3 consists of 17 residues. In germline, CDR1 is ENHRY, CDR2 SYGVKD. Trimming at V came to 4 bases and at J to 7 bases, leaving 11 bases not matched to a gene. The CDR3 DNA reads TGTGCCATCAGTGTCAAACCTAGCGGGGGGGCAGGAAATGAGCAGTTCTTC. Protein sequence: CAISVKPSGGAGNEQFF.

The J gene is TRBJ2-7, the V gene TRBV5-1; possibly TRBD1 or TRBD2 for D (5 bases each). Trimming left V 4 bases short and J 5 bases short, with 16 bases between. The CDR3 consists of 14 residues. The germline gives CDR1 SGHRS, CDR2 YFSETQ. The CDR3 protein is CASSPGTLPNEQYV. The CDR3 DNA is TGCGCCAGCAGCCCTGGGACCTTACCAAACGAGCAGTACGTC.

The gene calls are TRBV7-3 and TRBJ1-2; possible D gene TRBD1, 6 bases. Trimming took 5 bases from V and 8 from J, leaving 15 bases between them. Germline assignment: CDR1 SGHTA and CDR2 FQGTGA. The CDR3 spans 13 residues. CDR3 loop: CASSPKQGLGYTF. The CDR3 DNA reads TGTGCCAGCAGCCCGAAACAGGGCTTGGGCTACACCTTC.

The chain has TRBV6-1 and TRBJ1-2; D might be TRBD1 (6 bases). Per germline, CDR1 MNHNS and CDR2 SASEGT. There are 15 residues in the CDR3. V was pared by 0 bases and J by 6 bases, with 14 bases between. The CDR3 coding sequence is TGTGCCAGCAGTGAAGCGCTATCCGGGGGCGATGGCTACACCTTC. Translated, it gives CASSEALSGGDGYTF.

This chain uses TRBV9 with TRBJ1-2, with 8 bases identical to TRBD1. Germline loops: CDR1 SGDLS, CDR2 YYNGEE. V shed 4 bases, J shed 8 bases, and the junction held 16 bases outside the gene matches. The length of the CDR3 is 16 residues. CDR3 bases: TGTGCCAGCAGCCCTCAGGGACAGGCGGTCCATCTGGGCTACACCTTC. Residues: CASSPQGQAVHLGYTF. Complete variable domain (other parts from reference TRBV9 and TRBJ1-2): DSGVTQTPKHLITATGQRVTLRCSPRSGDLSVYWYQQSLDQGLQFLIQYYNGEERAKGNILERFSAQQFPDLHSELNLSSLELGDSALYFCASSPQGQAVHLGYTFGSGTRLTVV.

This chain links TRBV5-1 with TRBJ2-3; D remains unclear. The CDR3 has 15 residues. Germline CDR1 reads SGHRS; CDR2 reads YFSETQ. Trimming took 4 bases from V and 1 from J, leaving 13 bases between them. CDR3 in DNA: TGCGCCAGCAGCCCGCCTGGGGTTGGCACAGATACGCAGTATTTT. It translates to CASSPPGVGTDTQYF.

The chain employs TRBV6-5 and TRBJ1-2; maybe TRBD1 (5 bases). This CDR3 is built from 14 residues. Trimming pared 6 bases from V and 8 bases from J, leaving 19 bases between. The germline CDR1 and CDR2 sequences are MNHEY and SVGAGI. The CDR3 loop is CASSPFGTGGGYTF. CDR3 in DNA: TGTGCCAGCAGCCCCTTTGGGACCGGGGGGGGCTACACCTTC.

This sequence joins TRBV6-5 and TRBJ2-5, with unresolved D. V lost 0 bases, J lost 0 bases, and 5 bases lay in between. The CDR3 has 14 amino acids. Germline V lookup: CDR1 MNHEY, CDR2 SVGAGI. The CDR3 region is CASSYSSHQETQYF. The CDR3 bases are TGTGCCAGCAGTTACTCGAGCCACCAAGAGACCCAGTACTTC.

This chain links TRBV19 with TRBJ2-2; D unclear. Germline V gene data show CDR1 as LNHDA and CDR2 as SQIVND (reference sequence). The CDR3 runs 14 residues. Between the trimmed V and J ends, which lost 6 bases and 5 bases, there was a span of 13 bases. CDR3 DNA sequence: TGTGCCAGTAGACCCGGTTGGGGTACCGGGGAGCTGTTTTTT. It yields the protein CASRPGWGTGELFF.

The rearrangement uses TRBV5-1 and TRBJ2-3; a weak D match, TRBD1 (5 bases). Germline lookup yields CDR1 SGHRS and CDR2 YFSETQ. Trimming removed 1 base at V and 2 bases at J, with 11 bases between. This CDR3 has 15 amino acids. The CDR3 nucleotides are TGCGCCAGCAGCTTGACAGGACCTTACACAGATACGCAGTATTTT. Amino acid sequence: CASSLTGPYTDTQYF.

The chain recombines TRBV7-2 with TRBJ1-3; D unresolved. V was pared by 1 base and J by 4 bases, with 8 bases between. Germline CDR1 SGHTA, CDR2 FQGNSA. The CDR3 is 14 amino acids. CDR3 coding DNA: TGTGCCAGCAGCTTAGACCATTCCGGAAACACCATATATTTT. Amino acids: CASSLDHSGNTIYF. The entire variable domain, with the rest obtained from reference TRBV7-2 and TRBJ1-3, is as follows: GAGVSQSPSNKVTEKGKDVELRCDPISGHTALYWYRQSLGQGLEFLIYFQGNSAPDKSGLPSDRFSAERTGGSVSTLTIQRTQQEDSAVYLCASSLDHSGNTIYFGEGSWLTVV.

The gene calls are TRBV7-8 and TRBJ2-1; D remains ambiguous. V lost 2 bases, J lost 4 bases, and 12 bases lay in between. The CDR3 totals 15 residues. Germline loops: CDR1 SGHVS, CDR2 FQNEAQ. The CDR3 spells CASSLRVLIYNEQFF. In DNA, the CDR3 is TGTGCCAGCAGCTTACGGGTGCTGATTTACAATGAGCAGTTCTTC. Full variable domain (rest looked up from reference TRBV7-8 and TRBJ2-1): GAGVSQSPRYKVAKRGQDVALRCDPISGHVSLFWYQQALGQGPEFLTYFQNEAQLDKSGLPSDRFFAERPEGSVSTLKIQRTQQEDSAVYLCASSLRVLIYNEQFFGPGTRLTVL.

This clone was seen only a few times. The chain carries TRBV25-1 and TRBJ2-7; no definite D call. This CDR3 is 14 amino acids long. The V end lost 3 bases, the J end lost 2 bases, and 11 bases lay between the germline ends. The germline V gene has CDR1 MGHDK and CDR2 SYGVNS. The CDR3 DNA reads as TGTGCCAGCAGTGAGGTTAACAGCCCCTACGAGCAGTACTTC. It translates to CASSEVNSPYEQYF.

The rearrangement uses TRBV5-4 and TRBJ2-7; 11 bases fit TRBD1. This CDR3 is 15 amino acids long. Germline trimming cut 4 bases from V and 0 bases from J; bases unmatched to any gene: 3. Germline loops: CDR1 SGHNT, CDR2 YYREEE (reference sequence). CDR3 in DNA: TGTGCCAGCAGCCGGGGACAGGGGGTCTCCTACGAGCAGTACTTC. Its protein product is CASSRGQGVSYEQYF. The full variable domain, with the rest looked up from reference TRBV5-4 and TRBJ2-7, is ETGVTQSPTHLIKTRGQQVTLRCSSQSGHNTVSWYQQALGQGPQFIFQYYREEENGRGNFPPRFSGLQFPNYSSELNVNALELDDSALYLCASSRGQGVSYEQYFGPGTRLTVT.

The genes are TRBV4-2 and TRBJ1-1; D is unclear. The length of the CDR3 is 14 residues. Trimming pared 0 bases from V and 10 bases from J, leaving 15 bases between. CDR1 is LGHNA and CDR2 is YNFKEQ in the germline V gene. The CDR3 region is CASSQDEGKGRAFF. The CDR3 DNA reads TGTGCCAGCAGCCAAGATGAAGGAAAGGGTCGAGCTTTCTTT.

This chain links TRBV4-1 with TRBJ2-5, with D perhaps TRBD1 or TRBD2 (6 bases each). The CDR3 consists of 15 residues. The germline V gene encodes CDR1 MGHRA and CDR2 YSYEKL. V was pared by 1 base and J by 4 bases, with 13 bases between. The CDR3 here is CASSQGSGARETQYF. The CDR3 DNA reads TGCGCCAGCAGCCAAGGATCGGGGGCAAGAGAGACCCAGTACTTC.

This clone was observed once. The rearrangement links TRBV13 to TRBJ2-3; D call uncertain. CDR3 length: 13 residues. CDR1 and CDR2 (germline): PRHDT, FYEKMQ (reference sequence). V lost 5 bases, J lost 3 bases, and 9 bases lay in between. CDR3 loop: CASSQDATDTQYF. The CDR3 DNA follows: TGTGCCAGCAGCCAGGACGCTACAGATACGCAGTATTTT.

The chain links TRBV19 to TRBJ2-3; 9 positions match TRBD2. Germline CDR1 LNHDA, CDR2 SQIVND (reference sequence). Unmatched junction bases numbered 12, after V lost 3 bases and J lost 8 bases. The CDR3 runs to 16 residues. The CDR3 region has the DNA TGTGCCAGTAGTATTCTAAGCGGGGGGCTGGGCGGTACGCAGTATTTT. Translation: CASSILSGGLGGTQYF. Using reference TRBV19 and TRBJ2-3 for the parts outside the CDR3, the full variable domain is DGGITQSPKYLFRKEGQNVTLSCEQNLNHDAMYWYRQDPGQGLRLIYYSQIVNDFQKGDIAEGYSVSREKKESFPLTVTSAQKNPTAFYLCASSILSGGLGGTQYFGPGTRLTVL.

This clone was detected once. The genes are TRBV19 and TRBJ1-1; D is ambiguous. This CDR3 spans 13 amino acids. Trimming cost V 1 base and J 3 bases, with 6 bases left between them. The germline gives CDR1 LNHDA, CDR2 SQIVND (reference sequence). CDR3 DNA sequence: TGTGCCAGTAGTATAGCGGGGTACACTGAAGCTTTCTTT. It yields the protein CASSIAGYTEAFF.

V usage is TRBV5-1 and J usage is TRBJ2-3; D is undetermined. The CDR3 runs 12 residues. V was pared by 1 base and J by 4 bases, with 4 bases between. Per the germline V gene, CDR1 is SGHRS and CDR2 is YFSETQ. CDR3 sequence (DNA): TGCGCCAGCAGCTTGAGCGCAGATACGCAGTATTTT. Translated: CASSLSADTQYF.

The chain links TRBV6-5 to TRBJ1-2; D gene uncertain. CDR3 size: 13 residues. The germline V gene encodes CDR1 MNHEY and CDR2 SVGAGI. Trimming removed 0 bases from V and 6 bases from J, with 8 bases in between. CDR3 amino acids: CASSYSRGNGYTF. The CDR3 DNA sequence: TGTGCCAGCAGTTACTCGCGGGGAAATGGCTACACCTTC.